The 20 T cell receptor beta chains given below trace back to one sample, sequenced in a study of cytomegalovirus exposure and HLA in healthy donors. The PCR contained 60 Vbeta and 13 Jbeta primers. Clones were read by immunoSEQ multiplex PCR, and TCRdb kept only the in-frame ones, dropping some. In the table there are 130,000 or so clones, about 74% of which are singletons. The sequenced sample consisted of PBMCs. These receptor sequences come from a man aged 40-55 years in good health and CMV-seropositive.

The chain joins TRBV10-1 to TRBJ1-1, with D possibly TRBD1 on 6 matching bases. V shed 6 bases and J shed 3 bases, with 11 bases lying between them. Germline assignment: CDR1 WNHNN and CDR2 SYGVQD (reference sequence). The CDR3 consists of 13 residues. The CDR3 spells CASRNRDDTEAFF. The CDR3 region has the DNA TGCGCCAGCAGGAACAGGGACGACACTGAAGCTTTCTTT.

CDR3 protein: CASSLDAGGEAFF. The CDR3, as DNA: TGTGCCAGCAGCTTAGATGCGGGGGGGGAAGCTTTCTTT. V and J are TRBV7-9 and TRBJ1-1; D is possibly TRBD1 (5 bases). The V end was cut by 1 base, the J end by 8 bases, with 11 bases between. Germline loops: CDR1 SEHNR, CDR2 FQNEAQ (reference sequence). CDR3 length: 13 amino acids.

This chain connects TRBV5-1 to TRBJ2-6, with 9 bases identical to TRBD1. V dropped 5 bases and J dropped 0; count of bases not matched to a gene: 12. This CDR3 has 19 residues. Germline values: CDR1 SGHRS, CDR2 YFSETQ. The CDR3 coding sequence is TGCGCCAGCAGAAAGTGGACAGGGGAATCTAGCTCTGGGGCCAACGTCCTGACTTTC. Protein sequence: CASRKWTGESSSGANVLTF.

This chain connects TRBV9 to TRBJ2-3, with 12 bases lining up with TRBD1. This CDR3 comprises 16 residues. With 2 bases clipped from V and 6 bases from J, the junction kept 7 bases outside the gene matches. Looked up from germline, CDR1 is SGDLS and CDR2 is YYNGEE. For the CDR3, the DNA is TGTGCCAGCAGCGTCGGGGGACAGGGGGCGCGGGATACGCAGTATTTT. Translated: CASSVGGQGARDTQYF. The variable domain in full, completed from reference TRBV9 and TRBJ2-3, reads DSGVTQTPKHLITATGQRVTLRCSPRSGDLSVYWYQQSLDQGLQFLIQYYNGEERAKGNILERFSAQQFPDLHSELNLSSLELGDSALYFCASSVGGQGARDTQYFGPGTRLTVL.

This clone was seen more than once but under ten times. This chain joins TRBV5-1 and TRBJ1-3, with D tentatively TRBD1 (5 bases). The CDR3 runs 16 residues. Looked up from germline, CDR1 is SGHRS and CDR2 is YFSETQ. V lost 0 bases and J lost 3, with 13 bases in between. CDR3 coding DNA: TGCGCCAGCAGCTTGGGATACCAGGGTAGTGGAAACACCATATATTTT. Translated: CASSLGYQGSGNTIYF.

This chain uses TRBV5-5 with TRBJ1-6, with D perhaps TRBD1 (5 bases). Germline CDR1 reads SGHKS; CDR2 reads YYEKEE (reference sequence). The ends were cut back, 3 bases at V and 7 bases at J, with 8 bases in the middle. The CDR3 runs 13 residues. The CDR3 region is CASSSSGNSPLHF. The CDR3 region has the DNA TGTGCCAGCAGCTCCTCAGGGAATTCACCCCTCCACTTT.

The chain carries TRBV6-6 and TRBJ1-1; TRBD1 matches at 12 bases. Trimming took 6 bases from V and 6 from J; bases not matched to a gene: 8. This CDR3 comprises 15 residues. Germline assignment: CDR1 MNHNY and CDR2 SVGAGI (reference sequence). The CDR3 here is CASRPRDRGLAEAFF. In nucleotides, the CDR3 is TGTGCCAGCAGACCGCGGGACAGGGGGCTCGCTGAAGCTTTCTTT.

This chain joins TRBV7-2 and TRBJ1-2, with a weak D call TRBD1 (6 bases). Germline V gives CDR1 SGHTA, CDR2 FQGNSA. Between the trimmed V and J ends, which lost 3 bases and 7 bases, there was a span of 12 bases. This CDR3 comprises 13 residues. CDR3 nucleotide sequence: TGTGCCAGCAGCTTCAATACAGGGAGTGGCTACACCTTC. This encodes CASSFNTGSGYTF.

The CDR3 here is CASSFGAPRETQYF. The CDR3 nucleotides read TGTGCCAGCAGCTTTGGGGCCCCCCGGGAGACCCAGTACTTC. This chain joins TRBV5-4 and TRBJ2-5, with D perhaps matching TRBD1 (5 bases). Per germline, CDR1 SGHNT and CDR2 YYREEE (reference sequence). With 2 bases removed from V and 5 bases from J, the gap between germline ends came to 13 bases. This CDR3 spans 14 amino acids.

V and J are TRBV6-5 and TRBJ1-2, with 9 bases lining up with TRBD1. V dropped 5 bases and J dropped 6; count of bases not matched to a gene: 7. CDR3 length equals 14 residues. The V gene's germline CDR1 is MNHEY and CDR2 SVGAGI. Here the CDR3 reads CASSGTGPINGYTF. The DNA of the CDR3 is TGTGCCAGCAGTGGGACAGGGCCAATAAATGGCTACACCTTC.

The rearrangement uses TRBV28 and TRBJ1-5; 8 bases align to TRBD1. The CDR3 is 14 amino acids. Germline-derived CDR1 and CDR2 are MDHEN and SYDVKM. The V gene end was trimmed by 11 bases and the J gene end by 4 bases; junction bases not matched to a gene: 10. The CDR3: CAVLNRDRNQPQHF. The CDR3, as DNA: TGTGCCGTGCTAAACCGGGACAGGAATCAGCCCCAGCATTTT.

In DNA, the CDR3 is TGTGCCAGTAGATGGGACAGGACGAACACTGAAGCTTTCTTT. It encodes CASRWDRTNTEAFF. The rearrangement joins TRBV19 to TRBJ1-1; 8 bases line up with TRBD1. CDR1 and CDR2 from the germline V gene are LNHDA and SQIVND (reference sequence). The CDR3 sequence is 14 residues long. Trimming at V came to 6 bases and at J to 1 base, leaving 4 bases not matched to a gene.

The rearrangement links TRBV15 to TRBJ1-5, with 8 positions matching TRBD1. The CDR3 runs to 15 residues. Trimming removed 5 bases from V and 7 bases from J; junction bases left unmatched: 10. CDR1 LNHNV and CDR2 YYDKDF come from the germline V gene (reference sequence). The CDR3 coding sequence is TGTGCCACCAGCCGGGCTCAGGGGGCGGGACAGCCCCAGCATTTT. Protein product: CATSRAQGAGQPQHF. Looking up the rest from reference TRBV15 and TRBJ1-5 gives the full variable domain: DAMVIQNPRYQVTQFGKPVTLSCSQTLNHNVMYWYQQKSSQAPKLLFHYYDKDFNNEADTPDNFQSRRPNTSFCFLDIRSPGLGDTAMYLCATSRAQGAGQPQHFGDGTRLSIL.

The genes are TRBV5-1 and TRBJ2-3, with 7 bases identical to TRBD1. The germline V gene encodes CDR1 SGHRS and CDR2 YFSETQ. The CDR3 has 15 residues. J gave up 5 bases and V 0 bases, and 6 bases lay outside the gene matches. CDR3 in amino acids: CASSLEQGVGDTQYF. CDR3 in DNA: TGCGCCAGCAGCTTGGAGCAGGGGGTTGGAGATACGCAGTATTTT.

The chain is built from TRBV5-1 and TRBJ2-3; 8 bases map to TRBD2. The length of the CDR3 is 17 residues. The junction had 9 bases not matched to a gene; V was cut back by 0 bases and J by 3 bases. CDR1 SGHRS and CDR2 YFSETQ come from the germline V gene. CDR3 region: CASSLAASGGQTDTQYF. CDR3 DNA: TGCGCCAGCAGCTTGGCGGCTTCGGGGGGGCAAACAGATACGCAGTATTTT.

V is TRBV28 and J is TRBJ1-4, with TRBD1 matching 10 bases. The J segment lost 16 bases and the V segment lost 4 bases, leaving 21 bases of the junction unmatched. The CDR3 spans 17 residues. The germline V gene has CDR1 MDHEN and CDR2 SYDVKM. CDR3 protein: CASSYTPRTGGKETPFF. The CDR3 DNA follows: TGTGCCAGCAGTTATACCCCTAGGACAGGGGGGAAAGAAACTCCGTTTTTT.

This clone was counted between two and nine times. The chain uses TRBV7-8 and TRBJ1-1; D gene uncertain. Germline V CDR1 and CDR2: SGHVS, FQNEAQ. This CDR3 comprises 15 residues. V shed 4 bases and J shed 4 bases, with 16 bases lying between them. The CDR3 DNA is TGTGCCAGCAGCTCCGAGACCGCAAGGAGCACTGAAGCTTTCTTT. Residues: CASSSETARSTEAFF.

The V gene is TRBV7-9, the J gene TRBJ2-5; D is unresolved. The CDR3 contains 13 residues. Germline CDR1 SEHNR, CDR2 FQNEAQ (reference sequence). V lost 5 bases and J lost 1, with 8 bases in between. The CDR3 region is CASSTTTQETQYF. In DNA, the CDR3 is TGTGCCAGCAGCACCACAACCCAAGAGACCCAGTACTTC.

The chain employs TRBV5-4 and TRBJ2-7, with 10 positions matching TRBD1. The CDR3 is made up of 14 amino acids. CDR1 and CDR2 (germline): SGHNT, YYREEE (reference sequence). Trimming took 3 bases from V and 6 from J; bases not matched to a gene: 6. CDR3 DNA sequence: TGTGCCAGCAGCTCCCGGGACAGGGGTATCGAGCAGTACTTC. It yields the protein CASSSRDRGIEQYF.

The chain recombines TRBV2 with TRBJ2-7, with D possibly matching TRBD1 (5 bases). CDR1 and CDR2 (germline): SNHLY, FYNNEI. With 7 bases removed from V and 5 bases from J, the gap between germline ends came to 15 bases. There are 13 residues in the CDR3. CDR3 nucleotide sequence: TGTGCCAGCACACAGGCCCCTCATGACGAGCAGTACTTC. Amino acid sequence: CASTQAPHDEQYF.